The text below deals with one T cell receptor (beta chain). The antigen it binds to is not known. No quality values exist for individual bases; no much larger clone is one base distant. For repertoire sequencing, the TCR beta CDR3 regions were amplified from RNA transcripts. A first-round RT-PCR used HTBI primers with the Qiagen OneStep RT-PCR kit, followed by a second-round multiplex PCR, size selection and purification. Libraries were sequenced on an Illumina HiSeq2000 using paired-end 100 bp reads. The study's processing was this. SOAPnuke was used for read processing, and reads with adapters, uncalled bases, a mean Phred below 15, or no exact constant-primer or identifier match were discarded. High-quality paired reads were merged with COPE v1.2.5. Each unique nucleotide sequence was treated as a clonotype, and MiTCR v1.1 was used to align the clonotypes to the IMGT TRB V, D and J references. The analysis was limited to V-J combinations with a frequency above 0.0001, which together covered approximately 99% of repertoires. A TCR clonal expansion and chaos score per V-J combination was defined as the ratio of F50 clonal expansion to chaos observed in the TCRdist matrix. Welch's t-statistics and random forest were used to reduce features to about 14 V-J combinations, which were fed into a naive Bayes classifier. The Morisita-Horn index was used to measure how similar the thyroid and blood repertoires were. TCRdb ran its own pipeline on the public reads, namely fastp trimming at Q25 and MiXCR clone calling, and kept in-frame beta chains. Each CDR3 protein appears once, grouped with its most common genes and DNA. The authors' filters were not applied to this entry. For this sample there are 170,000 or so distinct CDR3 sequences; 30% to 45% appear just once. Clones ranked in the top ten supply roughly 8.9% of the sample.

The data were taken from a study of Graves' ophthalmopathy and Graves' hyperthyroidism listed by TCRdb under 2018. As for the study more broadly: Peripheral blood was collected before any treatment was given, at the time of initial diagnosis. To tell Graves' ophthalmopathy apart from Graves' hyperthyroidism, and to predict which patients would progress to ophthalmopathy, the study relied on TCR beta repertoire signatures. In total, around 140 blood samples were TCR-sequenced: approximately 42 ophthalmopathy, some 72 hyperthyroidism and roughly 17 hyperthyroidism-to-ophthalmopathy patients. To explore V-J signatures that separate ophthalmopathy from hyperthyroidism, a discovery set of about a hundred patients was enrolled, consisting of about 45 with ophthalmopathy and roughly 60 with stable hyperthyroidism. For independent validation, a separate cohort was made up of around 19 hyperthyroidism patients plus 17 patients who later progressed from hyperthyroidism to ophthalmopathy. In roughly 6 hyperthyroidism patients, T-cell repertoires of thyroid tissue and blood were compared. Once sampling was done, hyperthyroidism patients were given methimazole at a starting dose of 30 mg daily, while ophthalmopathy patients were given high-dose intravenous methylprednisolone. For training and testing, the 100 or so patients in the discovery cohort were randomly divided in a 7:3 ratio. Overall results and qualifications from the work: In cross-validation, the 13-signature model distinguished ophthalmopathy from stable hyperthyroidism with roughly 90% sensitivity and approximately 81% specificity, and in the test set the corresponding values were roughly 80% and 75%. Sample size was not predetermined statistically, and investigators were not blinded to group allocation. In validation, the model predicted ophthalmopathy progression with roughly 68% sensitivity and roughly 78% specificity; around twelve predicted patients were CT-confirmed with GO in a median of about 6.2 months. Most expanded thyroid clonotypes with frequency above 0.001 were also detected in blood, suggesting blood repertoires may reflect the thyroid immune response.

Ophthalmopathy patients had moderately to severely active disease, Clinical Activity Score of at least 3, NOSPECS grade of at least 4, and disease duration under 3 months. Patients with other autoimmune diseases, uncontrolled infections, pregnancy or lactation were excluded. Diagnosis was based on clinical symptoms, serum thyroxine, TRAb, thyroid ultrasound and orbital computed tomography. Using Ficoll-Paque density gradient centrifugation, PBMCs were isolated from about 10 ml of fresh peripheral blood. Total RNA was extracted with Trizol reagent and quality-checked on an Agilent 2100 Bioanalyzer. The source is a man aged 25 to 45 with Graves' ophthalmopathy. Donor details come from another sample of the same person, matched by shared clones. Sequences were obtained from peripheral blood.

The CDR3 amino acid sequence is: CASSWSPTGGNSYEQYF. The sequence in DNA is TGTGCCAGCAGTTGGTCTCCCACAGGGGGAAACTCCTACGAGCAGTACTTC. In this chain, TRBV6-2 or TRBV6-3 is recombined with TRBJ2-7; 8 bases in the middle match TRBD1. V trim: 4 bases; J trim: 0 bases; unmatched bases: 11. The germline V gene yields MNHEY for CDR1 and SVGEGT for CDR2. Inclusive of the bounding cysteine and phenylalanine, the CDR3 is 17 residues long. This entry keeps only the CDR3 DNA: 51 bases, framed from base 1.